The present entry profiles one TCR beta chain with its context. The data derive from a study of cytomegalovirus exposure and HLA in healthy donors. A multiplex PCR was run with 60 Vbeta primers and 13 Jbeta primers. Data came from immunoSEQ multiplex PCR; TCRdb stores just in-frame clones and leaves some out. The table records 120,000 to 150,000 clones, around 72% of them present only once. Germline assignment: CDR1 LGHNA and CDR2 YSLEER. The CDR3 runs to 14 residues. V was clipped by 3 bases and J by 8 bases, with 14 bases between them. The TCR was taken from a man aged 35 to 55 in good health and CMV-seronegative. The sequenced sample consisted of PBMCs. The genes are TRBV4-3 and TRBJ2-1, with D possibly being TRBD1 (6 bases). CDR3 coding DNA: TGCGCCAGCAGCCAGGACACAGGGAGCTATGAGCAGTTCTTC. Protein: CASSQDTGSYEQFF.